This TCR beta chain emerged from a study of CD8 T cells in ankylosing spondylitis. Study-wide findings and caveats: The authors reported significant enrichment of disease-linked clones in matched ankylosing spondylitis synovial fluid. Ankylosing spondylitis blood seemed to carry a telltale TCR beta motif made of several highly homologous variants. Earlier authors reported some of these motif variants in reactive arthritis synovial fluid and blood.

The CDR3 is 16 amino acids. After removal of 0 bases from V and 3 bases from J, the junction contained 4 bases not matched to a gene. The germline V gene has CDR1 SNHLY and CDR2 FYNNEI. Quantitative 5'-RACE was performed with molecular barcodes, and it yielded the TCR beta libraries. One entry per CDR3 protein results from TCRdb running MiXCR on the 5' RACE reads. The sample includes some 840,000 distinct CDR3 sequences, 10% to 15% of them seen just once. Comments on this clonotype: Antigen unknown.

Sequencing was done on a sample of blood, either unsorted or a sorted T cell fraction (not recorded which). The chain uses TRBV2 and TRBJ2-3, with 9 bases identical to TRBD2. The receptor was derived from a male donor with ankylosing spondylitis. CDR3 bases: TGTGCCAGCAGTGAAGCGCTTGCGGGAGGGACAGATACGCAGTATTTT. Its protein product is CASSEALAGGTDTQYF.